Below, 29 T cell receptor beta chains from the same sample are listed, as sequenced in a study of blood T cell repertoires in COVID-19. The method was immunoSEQ multiplex PCR; TCRdb's version includes in-frame clones alone and lacks a portion of them. The sample has 200,000 to 250,000 clones; approximately 84% are singletons. The specimen was PBMCs or T cells enriched from blood (not recorded which). These receptors were taken from a man aged 55 to 70 who had recovered from COVID-19.

The chain joins TRBV19 to TRBJ1-5; 9 positions agree with TRBD1. The CDR3 runs 15 residues. V lost 6 bases, J lost 5 bases, and 8 bases stayed unmatched. CDR1 and CDR2 from the germline V gene are LNHDA and SQIVND (reference sequence). The CDR3 region has the DNA TGTGCCAGTAGCGCCGCGGGACAGGGCTATCAGCCCCAGCATTTT. It encodes CASSAAGQGYQPQHF.

This chain joins TRBV9 and TRBJ1-2, with D possibly being TRBD1 (5 bases). Germline V gene data show CDR1 as SGDLS and CDR2 as YYNGEE. CDR3 size: 15 residues. The V and J ends lost 0 bases and 2 bases respectively, with 11 bases between them. As DNA, the CDR3 is TGTGCCAGCAGCGTAGGAGGAGGGGAAAACTATGGCTACACCTTC. Its protein is CASSVGGGENYGYTF.

This chain joins TRBV15 and TRBJ1-2; 8 positions match TRBD1. J lost 6 bases, V lost 0 bases, and 3 bases had no gene match. Germline-derived CDR1 and CDR2 are LNHNV and YYDKDF (reference sequence). This CDR3 spans 14 amino acids. The CDR3 nucleotides read TGTGCCACCAGCAGAGAGAGGACAGGGAATGGCTACACCTTC. It translates to CATSRERTGNGYTF.

CDR3 amino acids: CASSSPQGSYEQYF. In DNA, the CDR3 is TGTGCCAGCAGCTCGCCACAGGGTTCCTACGAGCAGTACTTC. V usage is TRBV7-2 and J usage is TRBJ2-7; maybe TRBD1 (6 bases). The ends were cut back, 4 bases at V and 1 base at J, with 11 bases in the middle. CDR1 is SGHTA and CDR2 is FQGNSA in the germline V gene. The CDR3 sequence is 14 residues long. The full variable domain, completed using reference TRBV7-2 and TRBJ2-7, is GAGVSQSPSNKVTEKGKDVELRCDPISGHTALYWYRQSLGQGLEFLIYFQGNSAPDKSGLPSDRFSAERTGGSVSTLTIQRTQQEDSAVYLCASSSPQGSYEQYFGPGTRLTVT.

The genes are TRBV7-9 and TRBJ2-7; 11 bases fit TRBD2. The CDR3 is 13 amino acids. CDR1 and CDR2 (germline): SEHNR, FQNEAQ (reference sequence). The trim removed 3 bases at V and 7 bases at J, leaving 2 bases unmatched. For the CDR3, the DNA is TGTGCCAGCAGCTTTAGCGGGGGGGTAGAGCAGTACTTC. It translates to CASSFSGGVEQYF.

This clone was seen just once. The chain couples TRBV18 to TRBJ2-7; TRBD1 matches 7 bases. The CDR3 contains 14 residues. V lost 2 bases and J lost 4; bases outside the gene matches: 5. Germline CDR1 and CDR2: KGHSH and LQKENI. Here the CDR3 DNA reads TGTGCCAGCTCACCAGGGACAGTCGGTTACGAGCAGTACTTC. Protein: CASSPGTVGYEQYF.

The chain employs TRBV6-5 and TRBJ1-2, with TRBD1 as a possible D gene (5 bases). Germline loops: CDR1 MNHEY, CDR2 SVGAGI. With 10 bases removed from V and 4 bases from J, the gap between germline ends came to 16 bases. There are 13 residues in the CDR3. The CDR3 region has the DNA TGTGCCACCCTGGGGGGGACGGGCTATGGCTACACCTTC. This gives the protein CATLGGTGYGYTF.

This chain uses TRBV7-9 with TRBJ2-6; no clear D gene. From germline, CDR1 is SEHNR and CDR2 FQNEAQ (reference sequence). The CDR3 runs 17 residues. Deletions cut 1 base from V and 0 bases from J, with 10 bases between. The CDR3 coding sequence is TGTGCCAGCAGCTTAGTTGGCCTAGGCTCTGGGGCCAACGTCCTGACTTTC. Translating gives CASSLVGLGSGANVLTF.

The chain has TRBV6-6 and TRBJ2-2, with D tentatively TRBD1 (6 bases). The CDR3 is 13 amino acids. Between the trimmed V and J ends, which lost 6 bases and 5 bases, there was a span of 10 bases. Germline CDR1 is MNHNY and CDR2 is SVGAGI (reference sequence). Written as DNA, the CDR3 is TGTGCCAGCAGCACAGGGTTAACCGGGGAGCTGTTTTTT. As protein: CASSTGLTGELFF.

This chain connects TRBV7-2 to TRBJ2-7, with 8 bases fitting TRBD1. CDR3 length equals 15 residues. Germline lookup yields CDR1 SGHTA and CDR2 FQGNSA. J gave up 1 base and V 5 bases, and 7 bases lay outside the gene matches. DNA of the CDR3: TGTGCCAGCAGCCTCAGGGGGCAAGTATCCTACGAGCAGTACTTC. This gives the protein CASSLRGQVSYEQYF.

This clone was seen once. The V and J genes are TRBV2 and TRBJ2-7, with TRBD1 matching 9 bases. With 5 bases clipped from V and 7 bases from J, the junction kept 12 bases outside the gene matches. The CDR3 is 15 residues long. Germline V gene sequence: CDR1 SNHLY, CDR2 FYNNEI. The CDR3 region is CASSTAGTGSIEQYF. Here the CDR3 DNA reads TGTGCCAGCAGTACTGCTGGGACAGGGTCCATAGAGCAGTACTTC. Full variable domain (rest looked up from reference TRBV2 and TRBJ2-7): EPEVTQTPSHQVTQMGQEVILRCVPISNHLYFYWYRQILGQKVEFLVSFYNNEISEKSEIFDDQFSVERPDGSNFTLKIRSTKLEDSAMYFCASSTAGTGSIEQYFGPGTRLTVT.

The CDR3 coding sequence is TGTGCCAGCAGCTGGGGGGGCCATGGAAACACCATATATTTT. Translated: CASSWGGHGNTIYF. The J gene is TRBJ1-3, the V gene TRBV7-2; perhaps TRBD1 as D (6 bases). Germline V gene data show CDR1 as SGHTA and CDR2 as FQGNSA. V was pared by 4 bases and J by 3 bases, with 10 bases between. This CDR3 has 14 amino acids.

This clone was counted between two and nine times. The V gene is TRBV5-4, the J gene TRBJ2-6; tentative D call: TRBD2 (5 bases). Trimming took off 2 bases at V and 1 base at J, with 22 bases between the two ends. Per germline, CDR1 SGHNT and CDR2 YYREEE (reference sequence). This CDR3 contains 20 residues. CDR3 protein: CASSLDWAVWGASGANVLTF. CDR3 nucleotides: TGTGCCAGCAGCTTAGATTGGGCAGTCTGGGGAGCTTCTGGGGCCAACGTCCTGACTTTC.

The chain links TRBV4-2 to TRBJ2-7; 7 bases match TRBD1. The V gene end was trimmed by 0 bases and the J gene end by 3 bases; junction bases not matched to a gene: 2. The CDR3 sequence is 14 residues long. Germline loops: CDR1 LGHNA, CDR2 YNFKEQ. CDR3 sequence: CASSQEGGIYEQYF. The CDR3 bases are TGTGCCAGCAGCCAAGAAGGGGGCATCTACGAGCAGTACTTC.

This chain uses TRBV4-3 with TRBJ1-6; possibly TRBD1 for D (5 bases). This CDR3 is built from 14 residues. V lost 4 bases to trimming and J lost 10 bases, with 14 bases between them. Germline V gene sequence: CDR1 LGHNA, CDR2 YSLEER. The CDR3 loop is CASSPTVRGSPLHF. The CDR3 nucleotides are TGCGCCAGCAGCCCGACGGTTAGGGGATCACCCCTCCACTTT.

This chain connects TRBV19 to TRBJ2-2, with 10 positions matching TRBD1. J was trimmed by 5 bases and V by 5 bases; bases with no gene match: 11. There are 17 residues in the CDR3. Germline CDR1 reads LNHDA; CDR2 reads SQIVND (reference sequence). CDR3 sequence: CASSQPPGQGITGELFF. CDR3 DNA sequence: TGTGCCAGTAGTCAACCTCCGGGACAGGGGATAACCGGGGAGCTGTTTTTT.

The chain couples TRBV7-6 to TRBJ2-3; D gene uncertain. The germline V gene encodes CDR1 SGHVS and CDR2 FNYEAQ. The CDR3 contains 15 residues. V shed 0 bases and J shed 2 bases, with 9 bases lying between them. This CDR3 reads CASSLAGLSTDTQYF. In DNA form, the CDR3 reads TGTGCCAGCAGCTTAGCTGGGCTATCCACAGATACGCAGTATTTT. Using reference TRBV7-6 and TRBJ2-3 for the parts outside the CDR3, the full variable domain is GAGVSQSPRYKVTKRGQDVALRCDPISGHVSLYWYRQALGQGPEFLTYFNYEAQQDKSGLPNDRFSAERPEGSISTLTIQRTEQRDSAMYRCASSLAGLSTDTQYFGPGTRLTVL.

The chain employs TRBV6-2 or TRBV6-3 and TRBJ2-7, with unresolved D. Per the germline V gene, CDR1 is MNHEY and CDR2 is SVGEGT. The CDR3 loop spans 15 amino acids. V lost 2 bases and J lost 0, with 11 bases in between. The CDR3 region is CASSYGQSYSYEQYF. The CDR3 DNA reads TGTGCCAGCAGTTACGGGCAGTCTTACTCCTACGAGCAGTACTTC.

This clone has only one observation. The V gene is TRBV18, the J gene TRBJ1-1; TRBD1 might be the D (5 bases). V lost 3 bases and J 1 base, leaving 15 bases between the germline ends. Germline V gene lookup returns CDR1 KGHSH and CDR2 LQKENI. The CDR3 sequence is 16 residues long. The CDR3: CASSPRRGRGNTEAFF. In DNA, the CDR3 is TGTGCCAGCTCACCCCGGCGGGGGAGGGGGAACACTGAAGCTTTCTTT.

The chain carries TRBV6-5 and TRBJ2-1; 9 positions match TRBD2. The J segment lost 12 bases and the V segment lost 6 bases, leaving 15 bases of the junction unmatched. CDR1 and CDR2 (germline): MNHEY, SVGAGI. This CDR3 comprises 15 residues. CDR3 bases: TGTGCCAGCAGCCCCGAGTATAGCGGGGGAGCTAGGCAGTTCTTC. Its protein product is CASSPEYSGGARQFF.

CDR3 sequence: CASTAGTEAFF. CDR3 nucleotides: TGCGCCAGCACCGCCGGCACTGAAGCTTTCTTT. The rearrangement links TRBV5-1 to TRBJ1-1; D not resolved. The CDR3 consists of 11 residues. Germline V gene data show CDR1 as SGHRS and CDR2 as YFSETQ. V was pared by 6 bases and J by 4 bases, with 7 bases between.

The gene calls are TRBV5-6 and TRBJ1-1, with D unresolved. The germline gives CDR1 SGHDT, CDR2 YYEEEE. V lost 3 bases to trimming and J lost 4 bases, with 10 bases between them. The CDR3 sequence is 13 residues long. The CDR3 DNA is TGTGCCAGCAGCTCCGGGGTGCGCACTGAAGCTTTCTTT. Translated, it gives CASSSGVRTEAFF.

This chain links TRBV20-1 with TRBJ2-7; tentative D call: TRBD2 (6 bases). Germline loops: CDR1 DFQATT, CDR2 SNEGSKA (reference sequence). The CDR3 loop spans 11 amino acids. Trimming shortened V by 5 bases and J by 3 bases, and 8 bases separated the two germline ends. The CDR3 bases are TGCAGTGCTCGGGAGAACTACGAGCAGTACTTC. Translating gives CSARENYEQYF.

The CDR3 loop reads CASSQDGDRGPYNSPLHF. CDR3 nucleotides: TGTGCCAGCAGCCAAGATGGGGACAGGGGGCCCTATAATTCACCCCTCCACTTT. This chain joins TRBV4-2 and TRBJ1-6; TRBD1 agrees at 12 bases. Trimming cost V 0 bases and J 2 bases; bases outside gene matches: 2. The CDR3 loop spans 18 amino acids. Per the germline V gene, CDR1 is LGHNA and CDR2 is YNFKEQ.

This clone occurred once. The J gene is TRBJ1-2, the V gene TRBV19, with TRBD1 matching over 8 bases. This CDR3 contains 13 residues. Trimming cost V 9 bases and J 7 bases; bases outside gene matches: 10. CDR1 is LNHDA and CDR2 is SQIVND in the germline V gene (reference sequence). The CDR3 region is CASRVDRAGGYTF. The CDR3 DNA reads TGTGCCAGCAGGGTGGACAGGGCCGGTGGCTACACCTTC.

The chain has TRBV5-6 and TRBJ1-5; D is uncertain. Germline CDR1 is SGHDT and CDR2 is YYEEEE. V was trimmed by 2 bases and J by 4 bases, leaving 10 bases between them. The CDR3 runs 14 residues. CDR3 sequence (DNA): TGTGCCAGCAGCTTTAAGGCGACTAATCAGCCCCAGCATTTT. This gives the protein CASSFKATNQPQHF. The complete variable domain, with remaining parts taken from reference TRBV5-6 and TRBJ1-5, reads DAGVTQSPTHLIKTRGQQVTLRCSPKSGHDTVSWYQQALGQGPQFIFQYYEEEERQRGNFPDRFSGHQFPNYSSELNVNALLLGDSALYLCASSFKATNQPQHFGDGTRLSIL.

This clone came up a few times. The J gene is TRBJ1-1, the V gene TRBV6-5; the D gene is possibly TRBD1 (6 bases). CDR1 and CDR2 from the germline V gene are MNHEY and SVGAGI. The CDR3 has 13 amino acids. Trimming shortened V by 10 bases and J by 3 bases, and 15 bases separated the two germline ends. CDR3 bases: TGTGCCACGTCCCGGGACACCTACACTGAAGCTTTCTTT. Translated: CATSRDTYTEAFF.

The gene calls are TRBV7-2 and TRBJ1-2; maybe TRBD1 (6 bases). The CDR3 is 15 residues long. In germline, CDR1 is SGHTA, CDR2 FQGNSA. V lost 1 base and J lost 5, with 14 bases in between. The CDR3 spells CASSLGVQGEYGYTF. Written as DNA, the CDR3 is TGTGCCAGCAGCTTAGGCGTACAGGGAGAGTATGGCTACACCTTC.

This clone was seen only a few times. The chain recombines TRBV10-1 with TRBJ1-2, with D tentatively TRBD1 (5 bases). Trimming removed 6 bases from V and 4 bases from J, with 9 bases in between. CDR3 length equals 12 residues. The V gene's germline CDR1 is WNHNN and CDR2 SYGVQD (reference sequence). In DNA form, the CDR3 reads TGCGCCAGCAGGAACAGGACCTATGGCTACACCTTC. Translated, it gives CASRNRTYGYTF.